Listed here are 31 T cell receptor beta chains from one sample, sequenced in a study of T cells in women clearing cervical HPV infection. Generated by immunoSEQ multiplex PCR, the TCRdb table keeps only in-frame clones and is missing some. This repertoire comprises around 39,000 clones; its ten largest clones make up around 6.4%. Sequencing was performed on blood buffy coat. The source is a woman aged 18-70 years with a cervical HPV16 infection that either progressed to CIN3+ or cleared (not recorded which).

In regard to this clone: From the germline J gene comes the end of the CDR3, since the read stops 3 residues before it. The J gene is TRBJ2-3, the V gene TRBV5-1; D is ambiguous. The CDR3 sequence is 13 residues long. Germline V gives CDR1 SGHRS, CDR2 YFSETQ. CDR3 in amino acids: CASSLEVLGTQYF. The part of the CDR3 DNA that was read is TGCGCCAGCAGCTTGGAGGTCTTAGGGACG.

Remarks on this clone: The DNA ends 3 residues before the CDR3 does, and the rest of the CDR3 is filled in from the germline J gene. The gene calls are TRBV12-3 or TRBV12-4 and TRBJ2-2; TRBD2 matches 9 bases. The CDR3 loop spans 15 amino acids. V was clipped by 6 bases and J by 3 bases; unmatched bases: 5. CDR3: CASRLSGGYTGELFF. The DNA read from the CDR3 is TGTGCCAGCAGGCTTAGCGGGGGCTACACCGGGGAG.

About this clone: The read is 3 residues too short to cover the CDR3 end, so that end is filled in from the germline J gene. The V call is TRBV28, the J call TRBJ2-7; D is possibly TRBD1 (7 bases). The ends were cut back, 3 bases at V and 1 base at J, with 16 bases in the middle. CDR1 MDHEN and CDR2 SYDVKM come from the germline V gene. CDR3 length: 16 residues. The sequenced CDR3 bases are TGTGCCAGCAGTTTTCAGGGGGGAGTAGCATCCTACGAG. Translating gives CASSFQGGVASYE. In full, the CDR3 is CASSFQGGVASYEQYF.

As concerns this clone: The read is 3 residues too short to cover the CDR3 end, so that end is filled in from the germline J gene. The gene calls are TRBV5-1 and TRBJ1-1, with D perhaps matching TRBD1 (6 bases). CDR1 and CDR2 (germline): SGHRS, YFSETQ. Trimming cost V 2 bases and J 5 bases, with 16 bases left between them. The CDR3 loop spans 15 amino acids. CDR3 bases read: TGCGCCAGCAGCTTTCAATCAGGGGTCCGGACTGAA. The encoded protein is CASSFQSGVRTE. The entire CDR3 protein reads CASSFQSGVRTEAFF.

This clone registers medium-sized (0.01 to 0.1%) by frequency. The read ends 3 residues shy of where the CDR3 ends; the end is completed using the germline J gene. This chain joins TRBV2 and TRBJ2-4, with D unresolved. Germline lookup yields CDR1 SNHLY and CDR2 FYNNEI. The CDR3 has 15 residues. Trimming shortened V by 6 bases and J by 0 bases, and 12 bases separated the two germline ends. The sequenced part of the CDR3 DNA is TGTGCCAGCAGGGGCACCAGTTTAGCCAAAAACATT. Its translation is CASRGTSLAKNI. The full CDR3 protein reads CASRGTSLAKNIQYF.

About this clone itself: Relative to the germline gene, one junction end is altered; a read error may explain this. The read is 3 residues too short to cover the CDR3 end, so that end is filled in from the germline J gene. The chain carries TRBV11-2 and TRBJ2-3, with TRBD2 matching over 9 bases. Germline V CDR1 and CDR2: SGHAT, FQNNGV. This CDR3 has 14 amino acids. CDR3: CASSLGTSTDTQYF. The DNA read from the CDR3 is TGTGCCAGCAGCTTGGGGACTAGCACCGATACG.

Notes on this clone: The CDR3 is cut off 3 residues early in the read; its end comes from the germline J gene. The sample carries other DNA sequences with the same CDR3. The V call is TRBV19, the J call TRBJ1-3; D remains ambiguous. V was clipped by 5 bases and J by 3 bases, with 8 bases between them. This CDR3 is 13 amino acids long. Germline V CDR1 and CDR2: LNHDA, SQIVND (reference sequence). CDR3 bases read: TGTGCCAGTAGTTCGACTGTTGGAAACACC. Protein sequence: CASSSTVGNT. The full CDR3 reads CASSSTVGNTIYF.

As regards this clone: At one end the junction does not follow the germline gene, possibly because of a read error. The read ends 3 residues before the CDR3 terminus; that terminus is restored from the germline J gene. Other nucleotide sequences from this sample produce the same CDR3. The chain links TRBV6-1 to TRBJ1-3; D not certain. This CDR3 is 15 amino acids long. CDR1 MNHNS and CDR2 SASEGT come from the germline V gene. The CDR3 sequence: CASSDTGRVENTIYF. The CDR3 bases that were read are TGTGCCAGCAGTGACACGGGGAGGGTCGAAAACACT.

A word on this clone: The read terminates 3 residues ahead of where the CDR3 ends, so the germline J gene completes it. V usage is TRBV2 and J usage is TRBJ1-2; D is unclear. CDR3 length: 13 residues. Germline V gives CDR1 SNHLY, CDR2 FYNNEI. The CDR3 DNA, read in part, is TGTGCCAGCAGTGATTGGGCACTCTACGAC. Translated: CASSDWALYD. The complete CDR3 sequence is CASSDWALYDYTF.

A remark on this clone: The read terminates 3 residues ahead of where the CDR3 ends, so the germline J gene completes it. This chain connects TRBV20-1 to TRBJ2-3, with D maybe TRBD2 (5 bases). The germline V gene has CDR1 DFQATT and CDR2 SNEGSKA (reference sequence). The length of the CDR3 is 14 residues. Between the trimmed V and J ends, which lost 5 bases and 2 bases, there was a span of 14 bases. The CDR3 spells CSAPGRGYTDTQYF. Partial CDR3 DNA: TGCAGTGCTCCCGGCCGGGGATACACAGATACG.

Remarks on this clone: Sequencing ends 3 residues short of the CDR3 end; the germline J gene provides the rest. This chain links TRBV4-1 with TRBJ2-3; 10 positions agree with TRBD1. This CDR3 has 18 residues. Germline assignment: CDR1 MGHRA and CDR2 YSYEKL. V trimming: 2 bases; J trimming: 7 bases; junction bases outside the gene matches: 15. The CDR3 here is CASSQPDQGGTGVHTQYF. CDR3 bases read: TGCGCCAGCAGCCAACCTGATCAAGGGGGGACAGGGGTACATACG.

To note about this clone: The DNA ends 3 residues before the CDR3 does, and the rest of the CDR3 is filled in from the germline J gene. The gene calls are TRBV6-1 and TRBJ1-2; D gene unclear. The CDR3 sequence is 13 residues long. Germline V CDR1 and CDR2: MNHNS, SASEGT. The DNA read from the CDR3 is TGTGCCAGCAGTGAAGCGGGCGCTTCGGAC. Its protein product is CASSEAGASD. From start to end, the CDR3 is CASSEAGASDYTF.

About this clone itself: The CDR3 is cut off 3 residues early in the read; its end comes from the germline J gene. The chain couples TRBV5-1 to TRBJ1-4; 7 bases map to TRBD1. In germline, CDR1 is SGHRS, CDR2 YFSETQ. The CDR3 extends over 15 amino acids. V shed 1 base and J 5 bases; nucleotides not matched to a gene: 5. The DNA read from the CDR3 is TGCGCCAGCAGCTTGTTGGGACAGCCGAATGAAAAA. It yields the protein CASSLLGQPNEK. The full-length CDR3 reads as CASSLLGQPNEKLFF.

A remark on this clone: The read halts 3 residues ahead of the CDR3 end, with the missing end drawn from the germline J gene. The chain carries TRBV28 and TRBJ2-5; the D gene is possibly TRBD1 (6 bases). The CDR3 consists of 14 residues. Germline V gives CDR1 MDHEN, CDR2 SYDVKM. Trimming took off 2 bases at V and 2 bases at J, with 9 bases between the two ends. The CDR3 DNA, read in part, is TGTGCCAGCAGTTTACTACAGGGACAAGAGACC. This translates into CASSLLQGQET. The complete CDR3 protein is CASSLLQGQETQYF.

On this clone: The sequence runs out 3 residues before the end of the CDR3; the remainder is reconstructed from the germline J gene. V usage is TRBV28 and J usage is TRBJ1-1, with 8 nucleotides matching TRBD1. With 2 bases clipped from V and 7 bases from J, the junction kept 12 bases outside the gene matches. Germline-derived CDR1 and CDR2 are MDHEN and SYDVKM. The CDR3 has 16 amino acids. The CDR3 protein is CASSLPPQGAGDEAFF. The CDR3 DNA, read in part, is TGTGCCAGCAGTTTACCACCCCAGGGGGCTGGGGATGAA.

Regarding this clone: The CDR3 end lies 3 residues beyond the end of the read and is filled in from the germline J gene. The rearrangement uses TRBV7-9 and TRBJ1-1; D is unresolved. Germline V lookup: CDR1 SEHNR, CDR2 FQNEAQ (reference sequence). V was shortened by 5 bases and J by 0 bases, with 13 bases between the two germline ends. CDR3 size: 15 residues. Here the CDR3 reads CASSLMGNMNTEAFF. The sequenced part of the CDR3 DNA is TGTGCCAGCAGCCTAATGGGCAACATGAACACTGAA.

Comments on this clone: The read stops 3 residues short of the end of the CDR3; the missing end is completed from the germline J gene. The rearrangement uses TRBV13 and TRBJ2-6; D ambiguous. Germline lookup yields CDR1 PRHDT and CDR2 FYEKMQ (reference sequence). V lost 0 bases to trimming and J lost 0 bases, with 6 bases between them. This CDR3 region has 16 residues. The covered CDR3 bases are TGTGCCAGCAGCTTAGGTAGGGCCTCTGGGGCCAACGTC. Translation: CASSLGRASGANV. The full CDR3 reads CASSLGRASGANVLTF. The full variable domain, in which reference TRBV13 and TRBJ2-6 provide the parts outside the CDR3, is AAGVIQSPRHLIKEKRETATLKCYPIPRHDTVYWYQQGPGQDPQFLISFYEKMQSDKGSIPDRFSAQQFSDYHSELNMSSLELGDSALYFCASSLGRASGANVLTFGAGSRLTVL.

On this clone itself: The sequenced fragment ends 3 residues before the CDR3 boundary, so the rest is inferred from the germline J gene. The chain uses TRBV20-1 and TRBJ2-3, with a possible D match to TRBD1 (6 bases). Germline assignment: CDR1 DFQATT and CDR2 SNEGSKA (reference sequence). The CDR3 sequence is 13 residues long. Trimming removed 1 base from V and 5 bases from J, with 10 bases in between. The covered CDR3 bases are TGCAGTGCTAGAGGGAGAGGGGGAGATACG. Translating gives CSARGRGGDT. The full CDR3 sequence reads CSARGRGGDTQYF.

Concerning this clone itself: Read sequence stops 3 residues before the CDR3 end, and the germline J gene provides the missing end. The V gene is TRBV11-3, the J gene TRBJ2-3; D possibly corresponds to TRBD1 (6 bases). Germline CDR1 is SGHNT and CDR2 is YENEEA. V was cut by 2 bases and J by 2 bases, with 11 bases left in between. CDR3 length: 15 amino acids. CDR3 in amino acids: CASSLMGASTDTQYF. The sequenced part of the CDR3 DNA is TGTGCCAGCAGCTTAATGGGGGCCTCCACAGATACG.

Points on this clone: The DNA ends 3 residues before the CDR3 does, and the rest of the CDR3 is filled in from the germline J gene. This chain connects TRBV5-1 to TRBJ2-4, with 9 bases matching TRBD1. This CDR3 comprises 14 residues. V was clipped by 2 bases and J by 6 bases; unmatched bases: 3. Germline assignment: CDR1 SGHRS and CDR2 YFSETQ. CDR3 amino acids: CASSFLGQGNIQYF. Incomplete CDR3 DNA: TGCGCCAGCAGCTTCCTGGGACAGGGAAACATT.

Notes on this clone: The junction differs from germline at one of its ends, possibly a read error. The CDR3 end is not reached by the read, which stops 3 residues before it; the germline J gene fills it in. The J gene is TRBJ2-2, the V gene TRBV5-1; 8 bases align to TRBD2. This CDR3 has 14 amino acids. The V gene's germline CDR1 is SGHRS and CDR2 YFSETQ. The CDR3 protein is CASSLALSGGGLFF. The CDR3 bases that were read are TGCGCCAGCAGCTTGGCCCTTTCCGGGGGGGGG.

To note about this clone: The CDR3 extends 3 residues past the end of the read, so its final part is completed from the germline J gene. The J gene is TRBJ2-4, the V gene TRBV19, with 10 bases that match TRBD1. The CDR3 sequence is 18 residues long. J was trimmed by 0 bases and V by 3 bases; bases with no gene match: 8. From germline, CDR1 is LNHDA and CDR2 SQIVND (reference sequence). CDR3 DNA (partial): TGTGCCAGTAGTATGTCGACAGGGGGCGCGAAAGCCAAAAACATT. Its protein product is CASSMSTGGAKAKNI. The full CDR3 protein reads CASSMSTGGAKAKNIQYF.

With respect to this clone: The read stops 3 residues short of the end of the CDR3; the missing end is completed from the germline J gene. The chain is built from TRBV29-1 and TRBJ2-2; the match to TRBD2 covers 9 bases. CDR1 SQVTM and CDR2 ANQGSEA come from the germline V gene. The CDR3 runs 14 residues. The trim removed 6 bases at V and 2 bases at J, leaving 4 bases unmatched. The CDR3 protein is CSVRGGYNTGELFF. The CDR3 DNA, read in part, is TGCAGCGTGCGGGGGGGCTATAACACCGGGGAG.

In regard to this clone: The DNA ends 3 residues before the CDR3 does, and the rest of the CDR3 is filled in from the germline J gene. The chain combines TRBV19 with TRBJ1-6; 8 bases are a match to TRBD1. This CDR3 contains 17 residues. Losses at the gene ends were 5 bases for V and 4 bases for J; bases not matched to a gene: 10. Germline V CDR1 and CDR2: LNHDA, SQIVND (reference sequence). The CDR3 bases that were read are TGTGCCAGTAGTCCCAACCCGGGACAGGCGTATAATTCACCC. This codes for CASSPNPGQAYNSP. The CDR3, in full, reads CASSPNPGQAYNSPLHF.

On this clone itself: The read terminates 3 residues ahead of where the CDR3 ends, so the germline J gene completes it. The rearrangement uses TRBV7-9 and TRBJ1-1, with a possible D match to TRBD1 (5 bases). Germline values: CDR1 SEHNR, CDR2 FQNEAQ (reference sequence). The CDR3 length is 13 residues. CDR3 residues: CASSRGLSEKAFF. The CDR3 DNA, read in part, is TGTGCCAGCAGCCGGGGACTTAGCGAAAAA.

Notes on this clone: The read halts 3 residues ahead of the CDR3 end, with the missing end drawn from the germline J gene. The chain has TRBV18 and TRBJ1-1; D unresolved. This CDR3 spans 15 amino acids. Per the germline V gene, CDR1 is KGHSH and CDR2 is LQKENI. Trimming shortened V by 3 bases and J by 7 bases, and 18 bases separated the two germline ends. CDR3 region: CASSPLSGIYNEAFF. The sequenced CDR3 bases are TGTGCCAGCTCACCCCTCAGCGGGATCTACAATGAA.

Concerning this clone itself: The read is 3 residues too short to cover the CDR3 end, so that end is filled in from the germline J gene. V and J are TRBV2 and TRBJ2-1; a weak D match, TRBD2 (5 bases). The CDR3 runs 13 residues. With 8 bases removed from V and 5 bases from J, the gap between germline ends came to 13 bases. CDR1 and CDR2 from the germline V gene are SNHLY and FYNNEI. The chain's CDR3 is CASSGLANNEQFF. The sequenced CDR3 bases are TGTGCCAGCTCCGGGCTAGCTAACAATGAG.

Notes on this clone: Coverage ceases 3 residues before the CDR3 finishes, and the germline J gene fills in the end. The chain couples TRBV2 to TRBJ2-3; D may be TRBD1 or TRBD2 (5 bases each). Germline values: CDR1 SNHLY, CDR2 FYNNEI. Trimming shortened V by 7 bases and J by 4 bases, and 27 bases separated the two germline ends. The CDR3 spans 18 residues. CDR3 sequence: CASKRFGIDSFGPDTQYF. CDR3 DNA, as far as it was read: TGTGCCAGCAAACGATTCGGGATAGACAGTTTCGGCCCAGATACG.

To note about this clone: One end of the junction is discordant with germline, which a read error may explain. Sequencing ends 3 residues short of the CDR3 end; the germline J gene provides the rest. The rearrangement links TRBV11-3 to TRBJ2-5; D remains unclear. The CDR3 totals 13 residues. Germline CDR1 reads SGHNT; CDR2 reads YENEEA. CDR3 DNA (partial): TGTGCCGGCAGCTTAGAACGGCAAGAGACC. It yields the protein CAGSLERQET. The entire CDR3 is CAGSLERQETQYF.

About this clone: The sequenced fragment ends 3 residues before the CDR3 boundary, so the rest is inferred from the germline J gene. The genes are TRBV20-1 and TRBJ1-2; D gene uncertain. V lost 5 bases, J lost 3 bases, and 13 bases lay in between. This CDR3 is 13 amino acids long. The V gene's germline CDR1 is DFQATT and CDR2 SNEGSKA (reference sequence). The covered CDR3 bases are TGCAGTGCTGATCGAGGCGGCCACTATGGC. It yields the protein CSADRGGHYG. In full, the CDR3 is CSADRGGHYGYTF.

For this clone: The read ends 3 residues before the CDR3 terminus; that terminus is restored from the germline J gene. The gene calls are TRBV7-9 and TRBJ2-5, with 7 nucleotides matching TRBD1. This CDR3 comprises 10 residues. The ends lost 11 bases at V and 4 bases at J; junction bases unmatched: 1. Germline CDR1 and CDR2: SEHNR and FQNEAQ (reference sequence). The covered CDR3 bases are TGTGCCTCAGGGGGAGAGACC. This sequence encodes CASGGET. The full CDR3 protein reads CASGGETQYF.